The following is a T cell receptor (beta chain) sequence with its context. What this receptor recognizes is not known. Base-call qualities are not available, and no considerably larger clone is one nucleotide away. Around 500 nanograms of biopsy DNA per sample were submitted for commercial TCRB immunosequencing. A two-step, amplification bias-controlled multiplex PCR was used by Adaptive Biotechnology to amplify CDR3 regions from genomic DNA. The first PCR used primers for every V and J gene segment; the second PCR added barcodes and Illumina adapters. An Illumina instrument was used to sequence the CDR3 libraries. From the authors' description of their analysis: The analysis used both the pipelines supplied by the vendor and custom analysis of the raw data in R/Bioconductor with R version 3.3.0. Clonality, which ranges from 0 to 1, was calculated as the inverse of the normalised Shannon entropy across all productive clones. High-frequency clones were defined as the share of the repertoire occupied by the top 100 clones, with only clones passing a 95% confidence test being retained. Repertoire diversity was measured with the Simpson index, and overlap between samples was measured with the Morisita-Horn index. The table comes from immuneACCESS by way of TCRdb, which keeps in-frame sequences with V and J called. Part of the clones is missing from these tables; in studies checked, under half for an unresolved V gene and the rest for unknown reasons. V, J and clone size are those of that table, while D and trimming were read from the DNA. Recorded for this sample are about 62,000 clones; roughly 91% of them occurred a single time. About 1.9% of the sample belongs to the ten largest clones.

The data stem from a study of T cell repertoires in ileal Crohn's disease (dated by TCRdb to about 2019). In the study overall: The median duration of disease was approximately 8.5 years, and at the time of surgery roughly a third of patients were active smokers. All patients had surgery for a complication: stricturing disease in 61% and penetrating disease in roughly 40%. About half of the patients received postoperative therapy: ten to eleven received thiopurines and 15 to 20 received anti-TNF agents. Neoterminal ileum biopsies obtained at postoperative colonoscopy were designated as M6 samples. TCR repertoire analysis was done in a few dozen Crohn's disease patients from a prospective multicentre cohort. The study was conducted in parallel with a multicentre cohort built to find predictors of early endoscopic recurrence after ileocolonic resection. A Rutgeerts score above i0 was used to define endoscopic postoperative recurrence. A total of roughly 170 mucosal samples from around 50 patients were sequenced, with samples obtained at several locations on the surgical specimen and at postoperative endoscopy.

General conclusions and limits of the study: The timing of postoperative endoscopy varied within the first year after surgery, and the median delay was 6.9 months. Sorted CD8 T cells carried more high-frequency clones than CD4 T cells, suggesting mucosal expansions were mainly CD8. Only a subgroup of patients, of unstated size, had mucosal CD4 and CD8 T cells sorted and sequenced. A significantly higher proportion of clonal expansions was observed in active smokers at surgery than in non-smokers (about 25% vs 20%, p=0.02). Higher high-frequency clone percentages at surgery were associated with endoscopic recurrence; all patients with clonality above 26.8% (18/57) had recurrence.

The sample's time point, from its label and the paper: neoterminal ileum biopsy at postoperative endoscopy, about 6 months after surgery. Adults with ileal or ileocolonic Crohn's disease and an indication for ileocolonic resection were eligible for inclusion. Before DNA extraction, whole ileal mucosal biopsies were kept frozen at -80 degrees C. Genomic DNA was isolated from frozen whole biopsies using a TRizol-based method, and the DNA was quantified with a NanoDrop 2000 spectrophotometer. Trimming removed 3 bases from V and 8 bases from J, leaving 5 bases between the germline ends. The CDR3 runs 11 amino acids, cysteine and phenylalanine included. The DNA shown is the 33-base CDR3, in frame from base 1. CDR1 SEHNR and CDR2 FQNEAQ are derived from the germline V gene (reference sequence).

This receptor was obtained from an adult with Crohn's disease. The source material was ileal tissue. The rearranged segments are TRBV7-9 and TRBJ1-3; there is no confident call for the D gene. The CDR3 is CASSLSHTIYF. The DNA reads TGTGCCAGCAGCTTGAGCCACACCATATATTTT. With the portions outside the CDR3 filled from the reference TRBV7-9 and TRBJ1-3 genes, the complete variable region becomes DTGVSQNPRHKITKRGQNVTFRCDPISEHNRLYWYRQTLGQGPEFLTYFQNEAQLEKSRLLSDRFSAERPKGSFSTLEIQRTEQGDSAMYLCASSLSHTIYFGEGSWLTVV.